A selection of T cell receptor beta chains follows, all from one sample in a study of shared clonotypes between healthy human individuals. TCRdb's table, derived via immunoSEQ multiplex PCR, lists solely in-frame clones and lacks some. The data hold fewer than 650,000 clones, with 76% observed a single time. The sample consisted of PBMCs. The receptors stem from a woman aged 40 to 55 in good health. Some clones in this sample may be carry-over from other donors' samples. CDR3s include the opening cysteine and the closing phenylalanine or tryptophan. The order of the fields is D gene, V gene, J gene, CDR3 length, clone size, CDR3 DNA, CDR3 protein. D genes are given only for firm matches. The size entry is marked missing in some rows and otherwise reads once, few, many or a size class.

>.|TRBV7-4|TRBJ1-4|20|.
TGTGCCCGACAGCGTCCCGACGCATCACCTGCCGTCGCAACTAATGAAAAACTGTTTTTT
CARQRPDASPAVATNEKLFF
>.|TRBV29-1|TRBJ2-3|15|.
TGCAGCGTTGGGGCCCCAGGGGGGAACACAGATACGCAGTATTTT
CSVGAPGGNTDTQYF
>TRBD2|TRBV6-5|TRBJ2-5|15|once
TGTGCCAGCAGTTACTGGGGGGGATTTCAAGAGACCCAGTACTTC
CASSYWGGFQETQYF
>TRBD2|TRBV2|TRBJ2-2|16|.
TGTGCCAGCAGCCCCAGGACTAGCGGGAACACCGGGGAGCTGTTTTTT
CASSPRTSGNTGELFF
>TRBD2|TRBV19|TRBJ2-7|13|.
TGTGCCAGTATGGGCGGGAGAAGAGGCGAGCAGTACTTC
CASMGGRRGEQYF
>.|TRBV19|TRBJ2-2|14|.
TGTGCCAGTAGTTTTCTACGGAACACCGGGGAGCTGTTTTTT
CASSFLRNTGELFF
>TRBD2|TRBV6-5|TRBJ2-1|14|.
TGTGCCAGCAGCAGGGCTAGCGGGAGTCATTGGCAGTTCTTC
CASSRASGSHWQFF
>.|TRBV10-3|TRBJ1-1|14|many
TGTGCCATCAGTGACAGGCTAGGGTACACTGAAGCTTTCTTT
CAISDRLGYTEAFF
>.|TRBV4-2|TRBJ1-3|16|.
TGTGCCAGCAGCCGCCAACCTGTGCTCTCTGGAAACACCATATATTTT
CASSRQPVLSGNTIYF
>.|TRBV30|TRBJ1-1|13|medium-sized
TGTGCCTGGGAGGGAAACATGAACACTGAAGCTTTCTTT
CAWEGNMNTEAFF
>TRBD1|TRBV19|TRBJ2-5|15|.
TGTGCCAGTAGTATAGCTCGGGACAGTCCGGAGACCCAGTACTTC
CASSIARDSPETQYF
>TRBD1|TRBV6-5|TRBJ1-2|14|.
TGTACCAGCAGTTACTGGGACAGGGGCTATGGCTACACCTTC
CTSSYWDRGYGYTF
>.|TRBV2|TRBJ1-2|13|few
TGTGCCAGCAGCATCGGGACTCCCTATGGCTACACCTTC
CASSIGTPYGYTF
>TRBD2|TRBV5-8|TRBJ2-3|16|few
TGTGCCAGCAGCTTGGGGGCGGGAGGATTCACAGATACGCAGTATTTT
CASSLGAGGFTDTQYF
>.|TRBV12-2|TRBJ1-1|12|.
TGTGCAAGTCGCTTACAGGGACATGAAGCTTTCTTT
CASRLQGHEAFF
>TRBD2|TRBV28|TRBJ2-1|18|once
TGTGCCAGCAGTTTAATGGCTAGCGGGAGGAGTTCCTACAATGAGCAGTTCTTC
CASSLMASGRSSYNEQFF
>TRBD1|TRBV18|TRBJ2-3|14|once
TGTGCCGGAAAGACAGGGACGAGCCCAGATACGCAGTATTTT
CAGKTGTSPDTQYF
>.|TRBV11-2|TRBJ2-3|15|.
TGTGCCAGCAGCTTGAGTGTATCTAGCACAGATACGCAGTATTTT
CASSLSVSSTDTQYF
>.|TRBV7-6|TRBJ1-5|13|.
TGTGCCAGCTCACAGTATAGCAATCAGCCCCAGCATTTT
CASSQYSNQPQHF
>.|TRBV28|TRBJ2-4|13|few
TGTGCCAGCAGCGGGACTGGCAAAAACATTCAGTACTTC
CASSGTGKNIQYF
>.|TRBV7-9|TRBJ1-4|16|.
TGTGCCAGCTCCCTTCAGAGGGGGAGAGGTGATGAAAAACTGTTTTTT
CASSLQRGRGDEKLFF